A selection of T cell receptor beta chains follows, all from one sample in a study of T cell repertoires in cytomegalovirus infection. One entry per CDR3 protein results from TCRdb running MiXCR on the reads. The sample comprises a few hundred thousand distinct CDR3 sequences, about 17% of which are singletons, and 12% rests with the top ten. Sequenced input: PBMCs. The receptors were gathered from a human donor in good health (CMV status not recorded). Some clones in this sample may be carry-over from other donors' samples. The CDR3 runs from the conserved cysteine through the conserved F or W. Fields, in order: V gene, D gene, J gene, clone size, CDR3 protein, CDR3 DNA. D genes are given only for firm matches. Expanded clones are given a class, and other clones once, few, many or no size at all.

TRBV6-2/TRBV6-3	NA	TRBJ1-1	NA	CASRSAELTEAFF	TGTGCCAGCAGGAGCGCAGAGCTGACTGAAGCTTTCTTT
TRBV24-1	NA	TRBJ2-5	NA	CATSPDSRQETQYF	TGTGCCACCAGCCCAGACAGCAGGCAAGAGACCCAGTACTTC
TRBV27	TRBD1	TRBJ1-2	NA	CASSLKRGQGYTF	TGTGCCAGCAGTTTAAAGAGGGGGCAAGGCTACACCTTC
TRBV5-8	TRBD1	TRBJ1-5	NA	CASSLPYRGIPQHF	TGTGCCAGCAGCTTGCCCTACAGGGGCATCCCCCAGCATTTT
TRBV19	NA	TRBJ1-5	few	CASAQWSPQDQPQHF	TGTGCCAGTGCTCAGTGGTCCCCCCAGGATCAGCCCCAGCATTTT
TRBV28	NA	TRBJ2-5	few	CASKGSRETQYF	TGTGCCAGCAAGGGGTCGCGGGAGACCCAGTACTTC
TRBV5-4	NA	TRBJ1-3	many	CASSSRDSSGNTIYF	TGTGCCAGCAGCTCCCGCGACAGCTCTGGAAACACCATATATTTT
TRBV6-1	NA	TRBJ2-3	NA	CASNNRAPTDTQYF	TGTGCCAGCAATAACCGGGCACCCACAGATACGCAGTATTTT
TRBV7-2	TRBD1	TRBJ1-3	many	CASSLAQGGGNTIYF	TGTGCCAGCAGCTTAGCCCAGGGGGGAGGAAACACCATATATTTT
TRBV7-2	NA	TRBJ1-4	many	CASSLGGRGNNEKLFF	TGTGCCAGCAGCTTAGGAGGGAGAGGGAATAATGAAAAACTGTTTTTT
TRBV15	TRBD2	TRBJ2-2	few	CATSPTPGLAGAGELFF	TGTGCCACCAGCCCAACCCCGGGACTAGCGGGGGCCGGGGAGCTGTTTTTT
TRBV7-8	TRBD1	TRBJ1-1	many	CASSLRDRGGNTEAFF	TGTGCCAGCAGCTTACGGGACAGGGGTGGAAACACTGAAGCTTTCTTT
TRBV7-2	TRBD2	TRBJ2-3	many	CASTMRAGGVTDTQYF	TGTGCCAGCACCATGCGCGCGGGGGGAGTAACAGATACGCAGTATTTT
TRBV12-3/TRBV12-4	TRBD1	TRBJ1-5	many	CASSLDGTANQPQHF	TGTGCCAGCAGTTTAGACGGGACAGCAAATCAGCCCCAGCATTTT
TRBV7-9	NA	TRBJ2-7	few	CASSSHRVWEQYF	TGTGCCAGCAGCTCCCACAGGGTCTGGGAGCAGTACTTC
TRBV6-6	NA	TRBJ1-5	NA	CASSYSRDSNQPQHF	TGTGCCAGCAGTTATAGCAGGGATAGCAATCAGCCCCAGCATTTT
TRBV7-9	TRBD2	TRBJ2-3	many	CASSPPLRGGDTQYF	TGTGCCAGCAGCCCACCACTCCGCGGGGGAGATACGCAGTATTTT
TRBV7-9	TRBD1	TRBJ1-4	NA	CASSLVGDSTNEKLFF	TGTGCCAGCAGCTTAGTCGGGGACAGCACTAATGAAAAACTGTTTTTT
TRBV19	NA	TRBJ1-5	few	CASSMGEGVSNQPQHF	TGTGCCAGTAGTATGGGGGAAGGGGTATCCAATCAGCCCCAGCATTTT
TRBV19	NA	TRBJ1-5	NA	CASSIDPRGGNQPQHF	TGTGCCAGTAGTATAGACCCCCGCGGGGGCAATCAGCCCCAGCATTTT
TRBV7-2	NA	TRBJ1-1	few	CASSLVGSPGAFF	TGTGCCAGCAGCTTAGTTGGCTCCCCCGGGGCTTTCTTT
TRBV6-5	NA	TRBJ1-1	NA	CACYGGSHSEAFF	TGTGCCTGTTATGGGGGATCCCATTCCGAAGCTTTCTTT
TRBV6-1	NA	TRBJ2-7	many	CASSGGSGAGYEQYF	TGTGCCAGCAGTGGAGGGTCGGGGGCAGGCTACGAGCAGTACTTC
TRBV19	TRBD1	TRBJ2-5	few	CASRGTGRGETQYF	TGTGCCAGTAGGGGGACAGGGAGAGGAGAGACCCAGTACTTC
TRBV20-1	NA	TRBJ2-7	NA	CSARGDISQYEQYF	TGCAGTGCTAGAGGGGACATATCTCAGTACGAGCAGTACTTC
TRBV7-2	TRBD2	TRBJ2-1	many	CASSSSGGDYNEQFF	TGTGCCAGCAGCAGTAGCGGGGGGGACTACAATGAGCAGTTCTTC
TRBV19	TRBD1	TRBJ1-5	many	CASSYTDRTRGNQPQHF	TGTGCCAGTAGTTATACGGACAGGACCCGCGGCAATCAGCCCCAGCATTTT
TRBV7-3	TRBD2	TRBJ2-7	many	CASSLSGGLAGVRTYEQYF	TGTGCCAGCAGCTTAAGCGGGGGACTAGCGGGGGTCCGTACCTACGAGCAGTACTTC
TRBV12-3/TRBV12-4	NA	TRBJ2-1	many	CASSFAAEQDNEQFF	TGTGCCAGCAGTTTTGCTGCTGAGCAGGACAATGAGCAGTTCTTC
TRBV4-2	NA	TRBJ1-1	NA	CASSLSIGTEAFF	TGTGCCAGCAGCCTATCAATCGGGACTGAAGCTTTCTTT
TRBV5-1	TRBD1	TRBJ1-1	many	CASSYGQGKAFF	TGCGCCAGCAGCTACGGACAGGGGAAAGCTTTCTTT
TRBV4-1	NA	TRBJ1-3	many	CASSQVTAGNTIYF	TGCGCCAGCAGCCAAGTGACAGCTGGAAACACCATATATTTT
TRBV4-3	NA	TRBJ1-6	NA	CASSPTSMVASPLHF	TGCGCCAGCAGCCCGACCTCAATGGTAGCTTCACCCCTCCACTTT
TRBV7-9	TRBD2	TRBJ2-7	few	CASSLGLAPYEQYF	TGTGCCAGCAGCCTGGGACTAGCGCCGTACGAGCAGTACTTC
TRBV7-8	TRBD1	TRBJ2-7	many	CASSLVSDRSHEQYF	TGTGCCAGCAGCTTAGTTTCGGACAGGTCCCACGAGCAGTACTTC
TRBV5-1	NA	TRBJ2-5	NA	CASSLGKGQETQYF	TGCGCCAGCAGCTTGGGAAAGGGGCAAGAGACCCAGTACTTC
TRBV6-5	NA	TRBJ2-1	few	CASSNDKYNEQFF	TGTGCCAGCAGCAACGACAAGTACAATGAGCAGTTCTTC
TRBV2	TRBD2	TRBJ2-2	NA	CASSGGGTSRPGELFF	TGTGCCAGCAGTGGGGGGGGGACTAGTCGCCCCGGGGAGCTGTTTTTT
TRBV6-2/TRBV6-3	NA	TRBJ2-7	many	CASNEEDSYEQYF	TGTGCCAGCAACGAGGAGGACAGCTACGAGCAGTACTTC
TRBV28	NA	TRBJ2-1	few	CASRSAGLYTEQFF	TGTGCCAGCCGTTCGGCAGGGTTATACACTGAGCAGTTCTTC
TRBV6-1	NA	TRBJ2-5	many	CASSQRGTVQETQYF	TGTGCCAGCAGTCAACGGGGGACCGTACAAGAGACCCAGTACTTC
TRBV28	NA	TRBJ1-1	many	CASSLRPGGTEAFF	TGTGCCAGCAGTTTAAGGCCCGGAGGCACTGAAGCTTTCTTT
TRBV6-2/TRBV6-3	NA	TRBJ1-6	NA	CASARLLYNSPLHF	TGTGCCAGCGCGAGACTGCTATATAATTCACCCCTCCACTTT
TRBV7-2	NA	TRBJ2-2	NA	CASSPPPSRAGELFF	TGTGCCAGCAGCCCCCCCCCGTCGAGGGCCGGGGAGCTGTTTTTT
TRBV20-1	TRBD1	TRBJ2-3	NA	CSAREGTATTQYF	TGCAGTGCTAGAGAGGGGACAGCGACGACGCAGTATTTT
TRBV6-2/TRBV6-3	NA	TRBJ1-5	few	CASSYNAGGQPQHF	TGTGCCAGCAGTTACAATGCCGGAGGACAGCCCCAGCATTTT
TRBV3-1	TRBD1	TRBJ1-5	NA	CASSQAGQGHQPQHF	TGTGCCAGCAGCCAAGCGGGACAGGGGCATCAGCCCCAGCATTTT
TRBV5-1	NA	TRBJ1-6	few	CASSPEQGNNSPLHF	TGCGCCAGCAGCCCCGAACAGGGTAACAATTCACCCCTCCACTTT
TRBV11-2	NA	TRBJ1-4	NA	CASSLIGSREKLFF	TGTGCCAGCAGCTTAATAGGGTCTCGGGAAAAACTGTTTTTT
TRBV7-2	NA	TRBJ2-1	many	CASSYDRSSVYEQFF	TGTGCCAGCAGCTACGACAGGTCTAGCGTCTATGAGCAGTTCTTC
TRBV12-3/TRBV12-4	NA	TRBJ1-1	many	CASSRGPRNTEAFF	TGTGCCAGCAGTCGGGGACCCAGGAACACTGAAGCTTTCTTT